The 22 T cell receptor beta chains given below trace back to one sample, sequenced in a study of beta chain features in type 1 diabetes. What these receptors recognize is not known. The sequenced template was cDNA made from the entire isolated RNA. Profiling relied on immunoSEQ multiplex PCR, and the TCRdb table lists in-frame clones only, not all of them. The sample holds hundreds of thousands of clones; about a tenth are singletons and the top ten take 1%. Study-wide findings and caveats: In all four CD4+ subsets, TCRB CDR3 length was significantly, moderately reduced in type 1 diabetes.

The specimen was central memory CD4+ T cells from blood. These receptors were taken from a man aged 25 to 45 with type 1 diabetes.

This clone was seen more than once but under ten times. V usage is TRBV30 and J usage is TRBJ2-3; D is unclear. The germline V gene encodes CDR1 GTSNPN and CDR2 SVGIG (reference sequence). Trimming took 2 bases from V and 1 from J, leaving 13 bases between them. CDR3 length: 15 residues. The DNA for the CDR3 is TGTGCCTGGAGTAGCTGGAATGAGGGCACAGATACGCAGTATTTT. Its protein product is CAWSSWNEGTDTQYF.

The chain carries TRBV16 and TRBJ1-5, with unresolved D. The CDR3 has 13 amino acids. Trimming left V 0 bases short and J 9 bases short, with 9 bases between. Germline V gene data show CDR1 as KGHSY and CDR2 as FQNENV. The CDR3: CASSQSGVPPQHF. The CDR3 DNA sequence: TGTGCCAGCAGCCAATCTGGGGTTCCGCCCCAGCATTTT.

The chain is built from TRBV2 and TRBJ2-3; possible D gene TRBD1, 6 bases. The germline V and J ends were trimmed by 4 bases and 3 bases, with 14 bases remaining between them. The CDR3 consists of 15 residues. Germline V CDR1 and CDR2: SNHLY, FYNNEI. The DNA of the CDR3 is TGTGCCAGCAGTGCCGTCACGGGGACAACAGATACGCAGTATTTT. Its protein is CASSAVTGTTDTQYF.

V is TRBV6-5 and J is TRBJ1-1; D uncertain. Germline V CDR1 and CDR2: MNHEY, SVGAGI. The V end was cut by 5 bases, the J end by 0 bases, with 13 bases between. The CDR3 is 15 amino acids. The CDR3 protein is CASSGGWSMNTEAFF. Written as DNA, the CDR3 is TGTGCCAGCAGTGGAGGGTGGAGCATGAACACTGAAGCTTTCTTT.

This clone was counted between two and nine times. The DNA of the CDR3 is TGTGCCAGCAGGGGGACAGGGCGAGCCTATGGCTACACCTTC. Its translation is CASRGTGRAYGYTF. J is TRBJ1-2 and V is TRBV13, with 9 bases fitting TRBD1. The length of the CDR3 is 14 residues. After removal of 6 bases from V and 4 bases from J, the junction contained 6 bases not matched to a gene. The germline gives CDR1 PRHDT, CDR2 FYEKMQ (reference sequence).

The chain employs TRBV7-9 and TRBJ2-7; 10 bases map to TRBD1. V lost 5 bases, J lost 3 bases, and 7 bases stayed unmatched. The CDR3 consists of 15 residues. Germline V gives CDR1 SEHNR, CDR2 FQNEAQ (reference sequence). The CDR3 reads CASSDRGRGNYEQYF. For the CDR3, the DNA is TGTGCCAGCAGCGACAGGGGGCGAGGGAACTACGAGCAGTACTTC.

This clone was counted a few times. This chain uses TRBV29-1 with TRBJ2-2, with D possibly TRBD2 on 6 matching bases. CDR1 is SQVTM and CDR2 is ANQGSEA in the germline V gene. The CDR3 extends over 13 amino acids. V was cut by 8 bases and J by 6 bases, with 16 bases left in between. The CDR3 bases are TGCAGCTCGGTGGGACTGTTCTCCGGGGAGCTGTTTTTT. This translates into CSSVGLFSGELFF.

This clone was seen a handful of times. This rearrangement joins TRBV10-2 to TRBJ2-7; tentative D call: TRBD1 (5 bases). Trimming removed 4 bases at V and 6 bases at J, with 16 bases between. The CDR3 has 14 residues. CDR1 and CDR2 from the germline V gene are WSHSY and SAAADI. CDR3 sequence: CASSVTEGDAEQYF. CDR3 DNA: TGCGCCAGCAGTGTTACAGAAGGGGATGCCGAGCAGTACTTC.

This clone was picked up many times. The chain employs TRBV7-2 and TRBJ2-5, with unresolved D. CDR3 length equals 12 residues. Germline-derived CDR1 and CDR2 are SGHTA and FQGNSA. V lost 7 bases to trimming and J lost 5 bases, with 11 bases between them. CDR3 amino acids: CASNKLEETQYF. In DNA form, the CDR3 reads TGTGCCAGCAACAAACTTGAGGAGACCCAGTACTTC.

The V call is TRBV4-3, the J call TRBJ1-4, with 10 bases that match TRBD1. The length of the CDR3 is 20 residues. CDR1 LGHNA and CDR2 YSLEER come from the germline V gene. Trimming at V came to 4 bases and at J to 5 bases, leaving 19 bases not matched to a gene. The CDR3 DNA sequence: TGCGCCAGCAGCCCGAACGCAGGCCGACAGGGGGCCCAAATAAATGAAAAACTGTTTTTT. Protein: CASSPNAGRQGAQINEKLFF.

The rearrangement joins TRBV13 to TRBJ2-7; TRBD2 might be the D (5 bases). There are 14 residues in the CDR3. Germline loops: CDR1 PRHDT, CDR2 FYEKMQ (reference sequence). V was shortened by 5 bases and J by 0 bases, with 11 bases between the two germline ends. The CDR3 region is CASSAMAGSYEQYF. CDR3 DNA: TGTGCCAGCAGCGCCATGGCGGGCTCCTACGAGCAGTACTTC.

This clone has ten or more counts. J is TRBJ2-2 and V is TRBV14; possible D gene TRBD2, 6 bases. This CDR3 is built from 18 residues. The V end lost 1 base, the J end lost 6 bases, and 21 bases lay between the germline ends. Germline V gene sequence: CDR1 SGHDN, CDR2 FVKESK. The CDR3 reads CASSQVNLRTINSGELFF. The CDR3 DNA is TGTGCCAGCAGCCAAGTAAATCTGAGGACTATTAATTCCGGGGAGCTGTTTTTT.

This clone has only a few counts. The chain is built from TRBV11-2 and TRBJ2-5; the match to TRBD2 covers 8 bases. The V gene's germline CDR1 is SGHAT and CDR2 FQNNGV. Trimming took 1 base from V and 1 from J; bases not matched to a gene: 2. This CDR3 contains 15 residues. In nucleotides, the CDR3 is TGTGCCAGCAGCTTAGGACTAGCGAGCCAAGAGACCCAGTACTTC. Its protein is CASSLGLASQETQYF.

About this clone itself: The identical CDR3 is also encoded by other nucleotide sequences in the sample. The CDR3 reads CASSGQNTGELFF. In DNA, the CDR3 is TGTGCCAGCAGCGGGCAGAACACCGGGGAGCTGTTTTTT. V gene TRBV2 combines with J gene TRBJ2-2; no clear D gene. Germline V gene data show CDR1 as SNHLY and CDR2 as FYNNEI. Trimming stripped 6 bases from V and 1 base from J, with 6 bases between. The CDR3 is made up of 13 amino acids.

The chain links TRBV2 to TRBJ2-1; D possibly corresponds to TRBD1 (7 bases). V was shortened by 2 bases and J by 9 bases, with 17 bases between the two germline ends. This CDR3 is built from 15 residues. Germline-derived CDR1 and CDR2 are SNHLY and FYNNEI. As DNA, the CDR3 is TGTGCCAGCAGTGAACAGGGGCAGGGGGGTAGTGAGCAGTTCTTC. As protein: CASSEQGQGGSEQFF.

This chain uses TRBV15 with TRBJ2-7; 9 positions match TRBD1. CDR3 length: 16 residues. In germline, CDR1 is LNHNV, CDR2 YYDKDF (reference sequence). Trimming took 0 bases from V and 3 from J; bases not matched to a gene: 6. CDR3 protein: CATSRDPGTGLYEQYF. DNA of the CDR3: TGTGCCACCAGCAGAGATCCTGGGACAGGGCTCTACGAGCAGTACTTC. Supplemented by reference TRBV15 and TRBJ2-7, the full variable domain reads DAMVIQNPRYQVTQFGKPVTLSCSQTLNHNVMYWYQQKSSQAPKLLFHYYDKDFNNEADTPDNFQSRRPNTSFCFLDIRSPGLGDTAMYLCATSRDPGTGLYEQYFGPGTRLTVT.

In this sample, this clone turned up a few times. This chain connects TRBV11-2 to TRBJ1-1, with D unresolved. The CDR3 totals 14 residues. Germline V gene sequence: CDR1 SGHAT, CDR2 FQNNGV. V was shortened by 1 base and J by 6 bases, with 12 bases between the two germline ends. The CDR3 here is CASSLVADLAEAFF. The CDR3 bases are TGTGCCAGCAGCTTAGTGGCTGATTTGGCTGAAGCTTTCTTT.

This clone has a handful of counts. The chain links TRBV6-6 to TRBJ2-7, with 7 bases lining up with TRBD2. With V trimmed by 4 bases and J by 2 bases, 11 bases remained unmatched. CDR3 length: 16 amino acids. Per germline, CDR1 MNHNY and CDR2 SVGAGI (reference sequence). CDR3 residues: CASSLPLGGDPYEQYF. The CDR3 bases are TGTGCCAGCAGTTTACCGTTGGGGGGGGACCCCTACGAGCAGTACTTC.

A few counts support this clone. This chain's CDR3 is CASSLLPFNSPLHF. The CDR3 nucleotides read TGTGCCAGCAGCTTGCTACCCTTTAATTCACCCCTCCACTTT. The rearrangement uses TRBV5-6 and TRBJ1-6; D call uncertain. The CDR3 is made up of 14 amino acids. V was cut by 1 base and J by 6 bases, with 8 bases left in between. CDR1 and CDR2 from the germline V gene are SGHDT and YYEEEE.

There are a few counts of this clone. The chain combines TRBV7-8 with TRBJ2-1, with 9 bases identical to TRBD2. V lost 4 bases, J lost 3 bases, and 7 bases stayed unmatched. This CDR3 is 16 amino acids long. Germline V gene lookup returns CDR1 SGHVS and CDR2 FQNEAQ. The CDR3 sequence is CASSSPVAGVYNEQFF. CDR3 DNA sequence: TGTGCCAGCAGCTCACCCGTAGCGGGGGTCTACAATGAGCAGTTCTTC.

This clone was seen a handful of times. The chain combines TRBV21-1 with TRBJ1-5. TRBV21-1 is recorded as a pseudogene. The CDR3 sequence is 14 residues long. This chain's CDR3 is CASTPLDSNQPQHF. The DNA for the CDR3 is TGTGCCAGCACCCCTCTTGATAGCAATCAGCCCCAGCATTTT.

V gene TRBV9 combines with J gene TRBJ1-1; 7 bases are shared with TRBD1. There are 11 residues in the CDR3. J was trimmed by 11 bases and V by 3 bases; bases with no gene match: 4. Looked up from germline, CDR1 is SGDLS and CDR2 is YYNGEE. In DNA, the CDR3 is TGTGCCAGCAGCGGACAGGGTTCGGCTTTCTTT. Its translation: CASSGQGSAFF. The whole variable domain, filled in from reference TRBV9 and TRBJ1-1, reads DSGVTQTPKHLITATGQRVTLRCSPRSGDLSVYWYQQSLDQGLQFLIQYYNGEERAKGNILERFSAQQFPDLHSELNLSSLELGDSALYFCASSGQGSAFFGQGTRLTVV.